The sequence of this T cell receptor (beta chain) was determined in a study of early T cells in non-severe SARS-CoV-2 infection. Turning to the study itself: Alpha and beta chains were unpaired, from unsorted whole-blood bulk RNA. Broader study findings: Matching with VDJdb favored anti-spike CD8 responses (missing private and CD4 specificities).

Germline trimming cut 6 bases from V and 7 bases from J; bases unmatched to any gene: 9. CDR1 and CDR2 (germline): SQVTM, ANQGSEA. This CDR3 is 12 amino acids long. Unique molecular identifiers were attached to individual cDNA molecules. Using its own MiXCR run on the 5' RACE reads, TCRdb lists one record per CDR3 protein. The sample yields 45,000 or so distinct CDR3 sequences, around 6% seen once. This clonotype was found many times. What it binds is unknown. The V and J genes are TRBV29-1 and TRBJ2-7, with 7 bases fitting TRBD1. The sample consisted of whole blood. This sequence was found in an adult who was a healthcare worker with PCR-confirmed SARS-CoV-2 infection or an uninfected control (not recorded which). The CDR3: CSVHSTGLEQYF. CDR3 nucleotide sequence: TGCAGCGTCCATTCGACAGGGTTGGAGCAGTACTTC.